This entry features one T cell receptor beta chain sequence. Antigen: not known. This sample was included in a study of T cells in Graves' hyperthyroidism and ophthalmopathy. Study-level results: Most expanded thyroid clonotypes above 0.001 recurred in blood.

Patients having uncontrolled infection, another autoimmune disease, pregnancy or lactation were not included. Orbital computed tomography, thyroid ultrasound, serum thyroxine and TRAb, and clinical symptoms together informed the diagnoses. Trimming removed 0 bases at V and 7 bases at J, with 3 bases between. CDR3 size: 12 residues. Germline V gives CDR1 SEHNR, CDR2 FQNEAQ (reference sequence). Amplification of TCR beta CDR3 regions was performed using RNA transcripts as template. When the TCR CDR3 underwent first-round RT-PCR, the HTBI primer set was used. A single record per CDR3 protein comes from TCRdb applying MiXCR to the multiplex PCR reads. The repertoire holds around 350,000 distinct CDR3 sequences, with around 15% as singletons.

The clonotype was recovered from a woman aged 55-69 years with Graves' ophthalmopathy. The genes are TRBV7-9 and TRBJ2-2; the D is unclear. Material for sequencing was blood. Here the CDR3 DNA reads TGTGCCAGCAGCTTAGCTGTCGGGGAGCTGTTTTTT. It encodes CASSLAVGELFF.